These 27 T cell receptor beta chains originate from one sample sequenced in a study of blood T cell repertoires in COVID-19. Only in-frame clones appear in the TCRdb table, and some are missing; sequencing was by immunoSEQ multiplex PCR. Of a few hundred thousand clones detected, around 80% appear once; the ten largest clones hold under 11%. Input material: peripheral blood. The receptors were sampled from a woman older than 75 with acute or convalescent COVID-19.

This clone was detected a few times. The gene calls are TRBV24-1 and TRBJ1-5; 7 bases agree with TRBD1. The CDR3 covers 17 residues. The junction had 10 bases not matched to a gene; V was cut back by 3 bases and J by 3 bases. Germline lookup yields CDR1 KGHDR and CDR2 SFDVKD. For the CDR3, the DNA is TGTGCCACCAGTGATCCTGGGACAGAAAGTTCCAATCAGCCCCAGCATTTT. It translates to CATSDPGTESSNQPQHF.

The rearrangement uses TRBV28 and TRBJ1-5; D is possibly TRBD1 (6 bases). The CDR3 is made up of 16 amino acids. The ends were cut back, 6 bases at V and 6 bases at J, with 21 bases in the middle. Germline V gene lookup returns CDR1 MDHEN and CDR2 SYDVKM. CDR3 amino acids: CASSPFGDRIGQPQHF. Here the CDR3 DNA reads TGTGCCAGCAGCCCCTTTGGCGACAGGATCGGTCAGCCCCAGCATTTT.

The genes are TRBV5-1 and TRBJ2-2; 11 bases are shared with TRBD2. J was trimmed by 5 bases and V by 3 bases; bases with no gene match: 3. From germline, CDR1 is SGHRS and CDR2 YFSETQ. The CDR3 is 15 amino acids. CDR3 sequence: CASSSGLAVTGELFF. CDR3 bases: TGCGCCAGCAGCTCGGGACTAGCGGTTACCGGGGAGCTGTTTTTT.

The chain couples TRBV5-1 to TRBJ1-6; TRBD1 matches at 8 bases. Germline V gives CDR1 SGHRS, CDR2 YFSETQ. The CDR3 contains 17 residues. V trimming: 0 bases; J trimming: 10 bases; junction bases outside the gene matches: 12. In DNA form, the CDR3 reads TGCGCCAGCAGCTTGGTCCCGACAGGGGTTGAGGAATCACCCCTCCACTTT. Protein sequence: CASSLVPTGVEESPLHF.

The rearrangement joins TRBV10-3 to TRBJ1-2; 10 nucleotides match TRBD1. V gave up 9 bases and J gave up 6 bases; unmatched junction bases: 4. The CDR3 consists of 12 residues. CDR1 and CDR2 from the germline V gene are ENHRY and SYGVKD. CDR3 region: CAIGQGGHGYTF. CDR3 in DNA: TGTGCCATAGGACAGGGGGGTCATGGCTACACCTTC.

The DNA of the CDR3 is TGTGCCAGCAGGACCGGGGAGAGCCCCCTCCACTTT. Protein: CASRTGESPLHF. V usage is TRBV3-1 (or the pseudogene TRBV3-2) and J usage is TRBJ1-6; D gene uncertain. The CDR3 runs 12 residues. Germline lookup yields CDR1 LGHDT and CDR2 YNNKEL (reference sequence). The V end was cut by 6 bases, the J end by 13 bases, with 13 bases between.

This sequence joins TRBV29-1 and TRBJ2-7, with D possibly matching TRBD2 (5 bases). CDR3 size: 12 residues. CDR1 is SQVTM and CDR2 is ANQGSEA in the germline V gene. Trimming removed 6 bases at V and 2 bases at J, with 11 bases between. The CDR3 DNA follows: TGCAGCGTCGCTGACGGGACCTACGAGCAGTACTTC. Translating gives CSVADGTYEQYF.

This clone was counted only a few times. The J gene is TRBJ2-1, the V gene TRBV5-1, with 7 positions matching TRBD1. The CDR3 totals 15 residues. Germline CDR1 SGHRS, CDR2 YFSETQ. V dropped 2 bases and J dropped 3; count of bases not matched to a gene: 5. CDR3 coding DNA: TGCGCCAGCAGCTTAGCCGGGACAGTCTACAATGAGCAGTTCTTC. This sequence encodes CASSLAGTVYNEQFF.

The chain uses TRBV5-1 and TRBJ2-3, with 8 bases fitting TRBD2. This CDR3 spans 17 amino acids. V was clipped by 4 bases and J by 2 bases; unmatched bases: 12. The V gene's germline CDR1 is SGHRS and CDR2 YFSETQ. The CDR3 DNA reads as TGCGCCAGCAGCGAAGGACTTAGCGGGGCCTTCACAGATACGCAGTATTTT. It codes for CASSEGLSGAFTDTQYF.

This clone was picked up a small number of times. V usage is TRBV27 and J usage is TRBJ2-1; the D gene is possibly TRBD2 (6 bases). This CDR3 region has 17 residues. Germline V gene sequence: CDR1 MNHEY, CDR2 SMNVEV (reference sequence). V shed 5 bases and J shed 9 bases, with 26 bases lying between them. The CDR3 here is CASSPGGGAGGIGEQFF. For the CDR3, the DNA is TGTGCCAGCAGTCCCGGGGGAGGAGCTGGAGGTATTGGTGAGCAGTTCTTC.

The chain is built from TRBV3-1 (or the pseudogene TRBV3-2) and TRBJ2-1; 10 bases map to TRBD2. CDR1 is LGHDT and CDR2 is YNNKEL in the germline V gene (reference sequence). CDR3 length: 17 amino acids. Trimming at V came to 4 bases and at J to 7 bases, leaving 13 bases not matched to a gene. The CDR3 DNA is TGTGCCAGCAGCCCCCGGGTACTAGCGGGACCTTGGAATGAGCAGTTCTTC. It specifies CASSPRVLAGPWNEQFF.

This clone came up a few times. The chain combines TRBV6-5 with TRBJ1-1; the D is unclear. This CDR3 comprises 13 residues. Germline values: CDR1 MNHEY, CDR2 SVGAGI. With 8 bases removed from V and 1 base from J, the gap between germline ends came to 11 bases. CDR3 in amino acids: CASFSTGNTEAFF. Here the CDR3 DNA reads TGTGCCAGCTTTTCGACGGGGAACACTGAAGCTTTCTTT.

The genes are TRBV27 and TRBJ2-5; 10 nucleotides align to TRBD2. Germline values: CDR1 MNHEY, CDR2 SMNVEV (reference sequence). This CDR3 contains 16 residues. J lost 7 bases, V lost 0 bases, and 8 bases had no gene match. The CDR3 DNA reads TGTGCCAGCAGTTTATCGATACTAGCGGGGCCAGGGACCCAGTACTTC. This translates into CASSLSILAGPGTQYF.

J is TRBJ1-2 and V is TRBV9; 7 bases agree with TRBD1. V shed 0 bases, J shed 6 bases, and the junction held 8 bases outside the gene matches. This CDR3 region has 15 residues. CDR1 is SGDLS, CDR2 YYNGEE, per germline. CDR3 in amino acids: CASSVGTGDLNGYTF. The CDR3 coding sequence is TGTGCCAGCAGCGTAGGTACAGGGGACTTGAATGGCTACACCTTC.

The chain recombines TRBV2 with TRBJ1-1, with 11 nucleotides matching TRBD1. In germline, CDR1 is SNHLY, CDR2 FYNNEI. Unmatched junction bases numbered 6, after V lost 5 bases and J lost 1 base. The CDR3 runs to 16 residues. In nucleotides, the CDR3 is TGTGCCAGCAGTAGGGACAGGGGGTCTACGAACACTGAAGCTTTCTTT. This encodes CASSRDRGSTNTEAFF. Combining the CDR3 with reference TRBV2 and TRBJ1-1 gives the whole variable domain EPEVTQTPSHQVTQMGQEVILRCVPISNHLYFYWYRQILGQKVEFLVSFYNNEISEKSEIFDDQFSVERPDGSNFTLKIRSTKLEDSAMYFCASSRDRGSTNTEAFFGQGTRLTVV.

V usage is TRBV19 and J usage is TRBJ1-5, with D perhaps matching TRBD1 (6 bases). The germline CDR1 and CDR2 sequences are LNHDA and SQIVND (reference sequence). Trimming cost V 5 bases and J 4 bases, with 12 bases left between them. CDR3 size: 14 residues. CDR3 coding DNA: TGTGCCAGTAGTGGCAGGGGAAATAATCAGCCCCAGCATTTT. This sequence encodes CASSGRGNNQPQHF. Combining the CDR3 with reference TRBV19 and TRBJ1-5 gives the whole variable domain DGGITQSPKYLFRKEGQNVTLSCEQNLNHDAMYWYRQDPGQGLRLIYYSQIVNDFQKGDIAEGYSVSREKKESFPLTVTSAQKNPTAFYLCASSGRGNNQPQHFGDGTRLSIL.

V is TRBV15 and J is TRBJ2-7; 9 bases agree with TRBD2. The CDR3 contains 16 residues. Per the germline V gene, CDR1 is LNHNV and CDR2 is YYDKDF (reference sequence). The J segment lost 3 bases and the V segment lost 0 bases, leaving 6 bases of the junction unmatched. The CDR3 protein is CATSRDLAGEGYEQYF. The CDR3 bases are TGTGCCACCAGCAGAGACTTAGCGGGAGAGGGCTACGAGCAGTACTTC.

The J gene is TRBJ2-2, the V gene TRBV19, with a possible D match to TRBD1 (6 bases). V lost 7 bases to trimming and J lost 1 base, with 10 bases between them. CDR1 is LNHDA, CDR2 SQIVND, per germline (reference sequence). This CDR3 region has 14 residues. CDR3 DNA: TGTGCCAGTACCCCGGACAGGAACACCGGGGAGCTGTTTTTT. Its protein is CASTPDRNTGELFF.

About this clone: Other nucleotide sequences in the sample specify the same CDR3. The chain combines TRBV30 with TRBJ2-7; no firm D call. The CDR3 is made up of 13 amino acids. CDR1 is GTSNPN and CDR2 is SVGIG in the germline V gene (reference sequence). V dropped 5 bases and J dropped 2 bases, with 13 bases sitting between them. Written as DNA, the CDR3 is TGTGCCTGGGGTCGTGGCACAACCTACGAGCAGTACTTC. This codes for CAWGRGTTYEQYF.

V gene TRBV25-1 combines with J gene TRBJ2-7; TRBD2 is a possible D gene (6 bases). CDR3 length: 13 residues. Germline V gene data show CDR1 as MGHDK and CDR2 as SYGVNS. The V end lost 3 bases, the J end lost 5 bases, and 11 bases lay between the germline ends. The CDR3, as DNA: TGTGCCAGCAGTGAGGCCGCGGGACACGAGCAGTACTTC. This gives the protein CASSEAAGHEQYF.

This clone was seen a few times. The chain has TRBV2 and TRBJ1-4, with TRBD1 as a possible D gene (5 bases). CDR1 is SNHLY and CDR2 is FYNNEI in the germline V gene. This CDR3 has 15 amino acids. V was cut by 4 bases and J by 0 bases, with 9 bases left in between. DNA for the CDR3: TGTGCCAGCAGTGCGACAGTTGCAACTAATGAAAAACTGTTTTTT. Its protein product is CASSATVATNEKLFF. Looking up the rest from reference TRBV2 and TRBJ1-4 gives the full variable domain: EPEVTQTPSHQVTQMGQEVILRCVPISNHLYFYWYRQILGQKVEFLVSFYNNEISEKSEIFDDQFSVERPDGSNFTLKIRSTKLEDSAMYFCASSATVATNEKLFFGSGTQLSVL.

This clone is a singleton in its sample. CDR3 amino acids: CASSYSMRDQPQHF. The DNA of the CDR3 is TGTGCCAGCAGTTACTCGATGAGGGATCAGCCCCAGCATTTT. The chain joins TRBV6-2 or TRBV6-3 to TRBJ1-5; no firm D call. V was trimmed by 0 bases and J by 5 bases, leaving 8 bases between them. The CDR3 extends over 14 amino acids. Germline CDR1 and CDR2: MNHEY and SVGEGT.

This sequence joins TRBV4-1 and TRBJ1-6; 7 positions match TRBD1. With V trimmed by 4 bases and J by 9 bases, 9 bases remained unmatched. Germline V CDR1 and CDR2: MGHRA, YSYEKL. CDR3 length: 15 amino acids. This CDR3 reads CASSPPTGFGSPLHF. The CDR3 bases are TGCGCCAGCAGCCCACCGACAGGGTTTGGTTCACCCCTCCACTTT.

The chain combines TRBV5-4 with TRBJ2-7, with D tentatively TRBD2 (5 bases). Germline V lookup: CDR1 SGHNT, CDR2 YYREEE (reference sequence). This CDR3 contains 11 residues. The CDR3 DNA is TGTGCATGTAGCGTAGGATACGAGCAGTACTTC. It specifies CACSVGYEQYF.

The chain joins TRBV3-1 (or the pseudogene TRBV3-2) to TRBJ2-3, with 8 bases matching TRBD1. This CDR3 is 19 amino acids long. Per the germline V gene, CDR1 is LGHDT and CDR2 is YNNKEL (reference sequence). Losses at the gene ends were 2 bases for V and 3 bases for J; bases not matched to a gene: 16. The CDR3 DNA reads TGTGCCAGCAGCCAATCTAAAAAGTCGGACAGGGAGAGGACAGATACGCAGTATTTT. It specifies CASSQSKKSDRERTDTQYF.

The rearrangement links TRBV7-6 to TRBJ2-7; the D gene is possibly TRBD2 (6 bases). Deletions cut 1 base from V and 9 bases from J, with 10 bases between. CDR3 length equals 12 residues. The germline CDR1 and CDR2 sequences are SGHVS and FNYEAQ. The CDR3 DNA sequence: TGTGCCAGCAGCTTAGACGGGGACTCGCAGTACTTC. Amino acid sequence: CASSLDGDSQYF.

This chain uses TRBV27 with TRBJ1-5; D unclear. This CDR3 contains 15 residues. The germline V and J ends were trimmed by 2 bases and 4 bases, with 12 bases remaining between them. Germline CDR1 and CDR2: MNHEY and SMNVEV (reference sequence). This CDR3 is CASSLGVAGNQPQHF. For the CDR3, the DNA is TGTGCCAGCAGTTTAGGGGTTGCGGGGAATCAGCCCCAGCATTTT.